Presented here are 7 T cell receptor beta chains from one specimen sequenced in a study of T cell responses to AZD1222 COVID-19 vaccine. The method was immunoSEQ multiplex PCR; TCRdb's version includes in-frame clones alone and lacks a portion of them. The table has roughly 200,000 clones, 85% to 95% seen once; the top ten hold approximately 1.5%. Source: peripheral blood, taken on day 0 of AZD1222 vaccination. The receptors were gathered from an adult in good health.

This chain links TRBV10-3 with TRBJ1-1; the D gene is possibly TRBD1 (6 bases). Germline CDR1 ENHRY, CDR2 SYGVKD. The CDR3 totals 15 residues. V lost 6 bases to trimming and J lost 1 base, with 15 bases between them. The CDR3 DNA reads TGTGCCATCAGCCTCCAGGGGCCATCGAACACTGAAGCTTTCTTT. Its translation: CAISLQGPSNTEAFF.

The rearrangement joins TRBV30 to TRBJ1-6; D gene ambiguous. CDR1 and CDR2 (germline): GTSNPN, SVGIG (reference sequence). Trimming removed 8 bases at V and 7 bases at J, with 15 bases between. This CDR3 spans 13 amino acids. The CDR3 here is CAGRWVVNSPLHF. DNA for the CDR3: TGTGCCGGCCGGTGGGTGGTGAATTCACCCCTCCACTTT.

The chain is built from TRBV12-3 or TRBV12-4 and TRBJ2-7; D unclear. The CDR3 covers 11 residues. Trimming removed 6 bases at V and 6 bases at J, with 9 bases between. CDR3 region: CASSYRGEQYF. The DNA of the CDR3 is TGTGCCAGCAGCTATAGAGGCGAGCAGTACTTC.

Here the CDR3 DNA reads TGTGCCAGCAGTGAAGCAAGGGTTAACTATGGCTACACCTTC. Its translation: CASSEARVNYGYTF. This rearrangement joins TRBV6-1 to TRBJ1-2; D remains ambiguous. The V and J ends lost 0 bases and 1 base respectively, with 6 bases between them. The germline gives CDR1 MNHNS, CDR2 SASEGT. This CDR3 has 14 residues.

The J gene is TRBJ2-6, the V gene TRBV7-9, with D tentatively TRBD1 (6 bases). V gave up 5 bases and J gave up 0 bases, with 11 bases separating them. Germline lookup yields CDR1 SEHNR and CDR2 FQNEAQ (reference sequence). The CDR3 has 16 amino acids. The CDR3 region is CASSPRGGSGANVLTF. CDR3 nucleotides: TGTGCCAGCAGCCCCAGGGGCGGCTCTGGGGCCAACGTCCTGACTTTC.

The chain links TRBV6-5 to TRBJ1-1; possibly TRBD1 for D (6 bases). V was pared by 0 bases and J by 9 bases, with 17 bases between. CDR3 size: 15 residues. Per the germline V gene, CDR1 is MNHEY and CDR2 is SVGAGI. The CDR3 loop reads CASSYSGQGLAKAFF. In nucleotides, the CDR3 is TGTGCCAGCAGTTACTCTGGGCAGGGGCTTGCCAAAGCTTTCTTT.

This chain connects TRBV2 to TRBJ1-1; D perhaps matches TRBD1 (5 bases). V dropped 3 bases and J dropped 4 bases, with 9 bases sitting between them. Germline lookup yields CDR1 SNHLY and CDR2 FYNNEI. The CDR3 extends over 13 amino acids. For the CDR3, the DNA is TGTGCCAGCAGTGACGGGGGTACCACTGAAGCTTTCTTT. It codes for CASSDGGTTEAFF.